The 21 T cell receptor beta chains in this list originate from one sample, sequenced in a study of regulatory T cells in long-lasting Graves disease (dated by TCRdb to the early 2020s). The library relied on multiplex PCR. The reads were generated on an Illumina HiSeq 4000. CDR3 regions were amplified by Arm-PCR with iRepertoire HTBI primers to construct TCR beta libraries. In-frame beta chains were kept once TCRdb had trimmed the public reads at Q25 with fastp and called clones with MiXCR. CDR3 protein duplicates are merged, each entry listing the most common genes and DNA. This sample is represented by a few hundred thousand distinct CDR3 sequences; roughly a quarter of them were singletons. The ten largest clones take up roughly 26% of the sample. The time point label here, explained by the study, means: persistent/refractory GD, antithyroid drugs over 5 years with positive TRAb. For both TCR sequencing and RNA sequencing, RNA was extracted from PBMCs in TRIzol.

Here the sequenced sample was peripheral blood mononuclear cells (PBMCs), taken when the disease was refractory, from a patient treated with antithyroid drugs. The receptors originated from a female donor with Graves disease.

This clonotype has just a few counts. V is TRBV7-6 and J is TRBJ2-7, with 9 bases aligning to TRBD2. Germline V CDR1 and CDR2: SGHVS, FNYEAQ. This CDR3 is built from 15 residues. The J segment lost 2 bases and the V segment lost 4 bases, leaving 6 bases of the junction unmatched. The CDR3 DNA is TGTGCCAGCAGCTCAAGTAGCGGGAGCACCTACGAGCAGTACTTC. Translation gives CASSSSSGSTYEQYF.

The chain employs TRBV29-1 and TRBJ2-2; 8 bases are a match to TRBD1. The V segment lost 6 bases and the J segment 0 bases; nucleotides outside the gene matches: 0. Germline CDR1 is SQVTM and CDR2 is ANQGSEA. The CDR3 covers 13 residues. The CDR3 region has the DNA TGCAGCGTGGGACAGGCGAACACCGGGGAGCTGTTTTTT. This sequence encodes CSVGQANTGELFF.

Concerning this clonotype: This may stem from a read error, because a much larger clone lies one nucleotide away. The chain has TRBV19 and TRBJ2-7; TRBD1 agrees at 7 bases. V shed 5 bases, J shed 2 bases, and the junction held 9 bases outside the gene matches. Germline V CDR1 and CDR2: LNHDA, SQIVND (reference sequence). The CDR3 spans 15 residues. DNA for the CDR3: TGTGCCAGTAGTGCCCGGGACAGCCAAACCTACGAGCAGTACTTC. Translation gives CASSARDSQTYEQYF.

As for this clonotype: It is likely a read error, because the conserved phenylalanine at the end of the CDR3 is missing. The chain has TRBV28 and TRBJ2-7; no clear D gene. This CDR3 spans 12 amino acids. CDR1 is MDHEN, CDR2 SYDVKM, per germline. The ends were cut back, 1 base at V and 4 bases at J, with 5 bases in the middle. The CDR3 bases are TGTGCCAGCAGTTTATCTCTTTACGAGCAGTACTCC. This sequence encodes CASSLSLYEQYS.

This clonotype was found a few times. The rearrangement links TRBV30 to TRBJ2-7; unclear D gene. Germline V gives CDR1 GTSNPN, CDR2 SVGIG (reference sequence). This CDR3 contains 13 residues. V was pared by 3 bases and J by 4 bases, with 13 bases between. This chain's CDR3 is CAWSGFLGYEQYF. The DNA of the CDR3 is TGTGCCTGGAGCGGCTTCTTAGGGTACGAGCAGTACTTC.

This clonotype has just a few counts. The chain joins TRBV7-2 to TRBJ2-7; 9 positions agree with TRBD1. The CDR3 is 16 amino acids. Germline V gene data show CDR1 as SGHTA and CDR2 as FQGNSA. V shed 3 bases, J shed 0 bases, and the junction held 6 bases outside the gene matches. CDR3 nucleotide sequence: TGTGCCAGCAGCTTGGGACAGGGTACGAGCTCCTACGAGCAGTACTTC. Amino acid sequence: CASSLGQGTSSYEQYF.

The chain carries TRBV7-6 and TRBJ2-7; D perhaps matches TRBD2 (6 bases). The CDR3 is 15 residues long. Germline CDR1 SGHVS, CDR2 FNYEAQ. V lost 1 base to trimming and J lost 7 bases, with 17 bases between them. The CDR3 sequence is CASSLGGLDAGEQYF. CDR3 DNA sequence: TGTGCCAGCAGCTTAGGAGGGTTGGACGCGGGGGAGCAGTACTTC.

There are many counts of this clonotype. CDR3 coding DNA: TGTGCCAGCAGTGGGACACCAACATGGGACACCGGGGAGCTGTTTTTT. The encoded protein is CASSGTPTWDTGELFF. The J gene is TRBJ2-2, the V gene TRBV2; TRBD1 is a possible D gene (5 bases). V was pared by 4 bases and J by 3 bases, with 15 bases between. This CDR3 comprises 16 residues. CDR1 is SNHLY, CDR2 FYNNEI, per germline.

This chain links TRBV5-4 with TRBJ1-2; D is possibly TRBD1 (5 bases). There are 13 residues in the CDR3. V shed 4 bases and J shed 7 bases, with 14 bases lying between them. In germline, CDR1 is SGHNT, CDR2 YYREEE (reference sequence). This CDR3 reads CASSRQGTSGYTF. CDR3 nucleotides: TGTGCCAGCAGCCGTCAGGGTACTTCTGGCTACACCTTC.

CDR3 nucleotide sequence: TGTGCCAGCAGTGAGACTACTATGAACTATGGCTACACCTTC. It codes for CASSETTMNYGYTF. This sequence joins TRBV25-1 and TRBJ1-2; D call uncertain. The CDR3 consists of 14 residues. CDR1 and CDR2 from the germline V gene are MGHDK and SYGVNS. V was pared by 3 bases and J by 2 bases, with 10 bases between.

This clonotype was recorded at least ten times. CDR3 sequence: CASSSSGPTGGETQYF. CDR3 nucleotide sequence: TGTGCCAGCAGTTCTTCAGGACCGACCGGGGGAGAGACCCAGTACTTC. The V and J genes are TRBV6-2 or TRBV6-3 and TRBJ2-5, with D possibly matching TRBD2 (6 bases). Germline V gene data show CDR1 as MNHEY and CDR2 as SVGEGT. V was shortened by 4 bases and J by 4 bases, with 19 bases between the two germline ends. The CDR3 totals 16 residues.

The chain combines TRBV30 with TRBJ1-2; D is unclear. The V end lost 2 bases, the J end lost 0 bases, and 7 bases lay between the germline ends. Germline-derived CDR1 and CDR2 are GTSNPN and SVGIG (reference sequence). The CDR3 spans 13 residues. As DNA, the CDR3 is TGTGCCTGGAGTCTCCAGGCTAACTATGGCTACACCTTC. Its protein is CAWSLQANYGYTF. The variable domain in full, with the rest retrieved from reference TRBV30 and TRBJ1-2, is SQTIHQWPATLVQPVGSPLSLECTVEGTSNPNLYWYRQAAGRGLQLLFYSVGIGQISSEVPQNLSASRPQDRQFILSSKKLLLSDSGFYLCAWSLQANYGYTFGSGTRLTVV.

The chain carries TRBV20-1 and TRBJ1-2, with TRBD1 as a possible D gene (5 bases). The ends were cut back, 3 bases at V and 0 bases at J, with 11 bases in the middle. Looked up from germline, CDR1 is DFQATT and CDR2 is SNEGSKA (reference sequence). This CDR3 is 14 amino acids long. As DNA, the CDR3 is TGCAGTGCTAGGAACAGGCAGGCTAACTATGGCTACACCTTC. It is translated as CSARNRQANYGYTF.

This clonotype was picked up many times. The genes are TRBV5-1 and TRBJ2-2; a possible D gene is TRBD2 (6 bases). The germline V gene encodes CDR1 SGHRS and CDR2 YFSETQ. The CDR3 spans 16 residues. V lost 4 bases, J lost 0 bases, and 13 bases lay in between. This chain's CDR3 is CASSPGSSTNTGELFF. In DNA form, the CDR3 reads TGCGCCAGCAGCCCCGGGAGTTCCACGAACACCGGGGAGCTGTTTTTT.

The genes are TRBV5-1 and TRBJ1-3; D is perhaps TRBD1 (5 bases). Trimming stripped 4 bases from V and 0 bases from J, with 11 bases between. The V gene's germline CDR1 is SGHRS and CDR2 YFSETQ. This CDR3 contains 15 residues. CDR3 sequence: CASSVPGTSGNTIYF. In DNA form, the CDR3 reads TGCGCCAGCAGCGTACCGGGGACCTCTGGAAACACCATATATTTT.

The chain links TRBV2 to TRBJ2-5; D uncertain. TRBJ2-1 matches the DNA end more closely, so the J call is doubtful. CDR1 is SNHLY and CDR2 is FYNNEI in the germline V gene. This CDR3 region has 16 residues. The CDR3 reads CASSEAASHSYNEQFF. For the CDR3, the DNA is TGTGCCAGCAGTGAAGCAGCAAGCCACTCCTACAATGAGCAGTTCTTC.

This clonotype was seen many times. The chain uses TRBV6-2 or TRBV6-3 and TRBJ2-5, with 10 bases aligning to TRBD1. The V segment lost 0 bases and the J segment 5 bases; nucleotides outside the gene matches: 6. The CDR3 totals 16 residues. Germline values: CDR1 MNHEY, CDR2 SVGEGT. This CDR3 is CASSYSTGGSGETQYF. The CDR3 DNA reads TGTGCCAGCAGTTACTCGACAGGGGGCTCTGGGGAGACCCAGTACTTC.

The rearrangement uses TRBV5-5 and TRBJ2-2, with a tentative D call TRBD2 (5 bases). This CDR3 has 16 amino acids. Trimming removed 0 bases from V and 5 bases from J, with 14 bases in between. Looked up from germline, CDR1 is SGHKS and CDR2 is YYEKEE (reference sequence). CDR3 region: CASSLVAGRLTGELFF. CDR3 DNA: TGTGCCAGCAGCTTGGTGGCGGGCAGGTTGACCGGGGAGCTGTTTTTT.

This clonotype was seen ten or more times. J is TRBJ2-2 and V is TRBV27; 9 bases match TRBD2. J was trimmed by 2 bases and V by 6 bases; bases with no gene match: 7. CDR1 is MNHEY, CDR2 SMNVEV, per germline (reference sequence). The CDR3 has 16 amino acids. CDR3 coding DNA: TGTGCCAGCAGGGATCTAGCGGGAATAAACACCGGGGAGCTGTTTTTT. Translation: CASRDLAGINTGELFF.

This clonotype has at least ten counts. As DNA, the CDR3 is TGTGCCAGCAGCCGAGTTCGGGCGGGGACCGGGGAGCTGTTTTTT. This gives the protein CASSRVRAGTGELFF. The chain links TRBV11-2 to TRBJ2-2, with D possibly TRBD2 on 6 matching bases. The germline V gene encodes CDR1 SGHAT and CDR2 FQNNGV. The V end was cut by 5 bases, the J end by 5 bases, with 15 bases between. The CDR3 sequence is 15 residues long.

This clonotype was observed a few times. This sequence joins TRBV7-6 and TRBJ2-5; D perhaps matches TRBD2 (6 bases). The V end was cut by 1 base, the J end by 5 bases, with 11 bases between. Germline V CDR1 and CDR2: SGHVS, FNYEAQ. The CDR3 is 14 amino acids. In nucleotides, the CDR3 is TGTGCCAGCAGCTTAGGACCAAGCGGGGAGACCCAGTACTTC. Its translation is CASSLGPSGETQYF.